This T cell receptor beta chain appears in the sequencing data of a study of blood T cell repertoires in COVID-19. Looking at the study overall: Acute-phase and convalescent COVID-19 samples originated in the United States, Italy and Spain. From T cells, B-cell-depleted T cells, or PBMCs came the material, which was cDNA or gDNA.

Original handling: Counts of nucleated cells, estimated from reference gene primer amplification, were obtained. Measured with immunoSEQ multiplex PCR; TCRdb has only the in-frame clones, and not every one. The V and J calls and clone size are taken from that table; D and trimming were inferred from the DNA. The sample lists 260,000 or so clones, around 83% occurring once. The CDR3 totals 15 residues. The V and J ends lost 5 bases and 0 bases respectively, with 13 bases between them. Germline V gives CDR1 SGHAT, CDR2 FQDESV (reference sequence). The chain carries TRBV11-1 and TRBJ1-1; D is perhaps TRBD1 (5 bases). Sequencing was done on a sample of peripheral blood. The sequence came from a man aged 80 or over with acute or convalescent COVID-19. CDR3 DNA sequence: TGTGCCAGCAGCAGGTTGACAGCGATGAACACTGAAGCTTTCTTT. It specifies CASSRLTAMNTEAFF.